These T cell receptor beta chains were read from a single sample in a study of blood T cell repertoires in COVID-19. Using immunoSEQ multiplex PCR, the repertoire was profiled, and TCRdb retains in-frame clones only, with some absent. The sample lists fewer than 250,000 clones; just under 90% were seen once. The specimen sequenced was PBMCs or T cells enriched from blood (not recorded which). The receptor source for this set is a man in his fifties who had been exposed to COVID-19. CDR3s include the opening cysteine and the closing phenylalanine or tryptophan. D genes are given only for firm matches. Expanded clones are given a class, and other clones once, few, many or no size at all.

CDR3 length	V gene	D gene	J gene	clone size	CDR3 protein	CDR3 DNA
16	TRBV5-1	TRBD2	TRBJ2-1	NA	CASSKLVSGDYNEQFF	TGCGCCAGCAGCAAACTGGTGAGCGGGGATTACAATGAGCAGTTCTTC
17	TRBV5-1	TRBD2	TRBJ2-1	NA	CASTISGGAKIDNEQFF	TGCGCCAGCACCATTAGCGGGGGGGCAAAAATAGACAATGAGCAGTTCTTC
15	TRBV2	TRBD2	TRBJ2-3	NA	CASSPTSGGADTQYF	TGTGCCAGCAGTCCCACTAGCGGGGGGGCAGATACGCAGTATTTT
12	TRBV19	NA	TRBJ1-5	NA	CASRWGGLPQHF	TGTGCCAGTAGATGGGGGGGGTTGCCCCAGCATTTT
15	TRBV5-6	TRBD1	TRBJ1-5	NA	CASRRSGTGGLPQHF	TGTGCCAGCAGGCGTTCCGGGACAGGGGGCTTGCCCCAGCATTTT
15	TRBV6-1	NA	TRBJ1-6	NA	CASSDEPLVNSPLHF	TGTGCCAGCAGTGACGAACCGCTAGTTAATTCACCCCTCCACTTT
17	TRBV15	TRBD2	TRBJ2-1	NA	CATSRGRTSGTYNEQFF	TGTGCCACCAGCAGAGGACGGACTAGCGGGACCTACAATGAGCAGTTCTTC
14	TRBV2	TRBD1	TRBJ1-6	NA	CASSYPTGNSPLHF	TGTGCCAGCAGTTACCCGACAGGGAATTCACCCCTCCACTTT
16	TRBV19	TRBD1	TRBJ2-1	NA	CASSHDRGESYNEQFF	TGTGCCAGTAGCCACGACAGGGGGGAGTCCTACAATGAGCAGTTCTTC
17	TRBV11-2	TRBD2	TRBJ2-1	NA	CASSFRQTTSENNEQFF	TGTGCCAGCAGCTTCCGGCAGACTACTAGCGAAAACAATGAGCAGTTCTTC
14	TRBV6-5	NA	TRBJ2-1	once	CASSFLDTYNEQFF	TGTGCCAGCAGTTTCCTTGACACCTACAATGAGCAGTTCTTC
15	TRBV18	NA	TRBJ1-1	once	CASSPRSGLNTEAFF	TGTGCCAGCTCACCGCGATCAGGGTTGAACACTGAAGCTTTCTTT
15	TRBV7-3	TRBD2	TRBJ2-1	NA	CASSLMAGGYNEQFF	TGTGCCAGCAGCTTAATGGCGGGGGGCTACAATGAGCAGTTCTTC
15	TRBV6-2/TRBV6-3	NA	TRBJ2-1	few	CASSLTRRLTNEQFF	TGTGCCAGCAGTCTTACTAGGCGCCTCACGAATGAGCAGTTCTTC
12	TRBV28	NA	TRBJ1-1	NA	CASSVQSTEAFF	TGTGCCAGCAGTGTACAGAGCACTGAAGCTTTCTTT
15	TRBV30	NA	TRBJ2-1	once	CAWGGRDMGLVEQFF	TGTGCCTGGGGAGGACGGGACATGGGTTTAGTGGAGCAGTTCTTC
18	TRBV9	NA	TRBJ2-6	NA	CASSGKRGEHSGANVLTF	TGTGCCAGCAGCGGAAAAAGGGGTGAACACTCTGGGGCCAACGTCCTGACTTTC
15	TRBV7-3	TRBD1	TRBJ1-6	once	CASSLSGQSYSPLHF	TGTGCCAGCAGCTTATCGGGACAGAGCTATTCACCCCTCCACTTT
14	TRBV5-1	NA	TRBJ1-4	NA	CASSSVFSSEKLFF	TGCGCCAGCAGCTCGGTCTTTTCAAGTGAAAAACTGTTTTTT
15	TRBV9	TRBD2	TRBJ2-2	NA	CASAGGTAGTGELFF	TGTGCCAGCGCGGGGGGAACAGCGGGGACCGGGGAGCTGTTTTTT
11	TRBV20-1	NA	TRBJ2-5	NA	CSGGELETQYF	TGCAGTGGGGGAGAATTGGAGACCCAGTACTTC
14	TRBV19	NA	TRBJ2-2	NA	CASSEDTYAGELFF	TGTGCCAGCTCCGAGGACACCTACGCCGGGGAGCTGTTTTTT
15	TRBV2	TRBD1	TRBJ2-7	NA	CASSEGPGQGYEQYF	TGTGCCAGCAGTGAAGGCCCGGGACAGGGCTACGAGCAGTACTTC
17	TRBV9	TRBD1	TRBJ2-2	NA	CASSVGGRTGDTGELFF	TGTGCCAGCAGCGTGGGGGGACGGACAGGGGACACCGGGGAGCTGTTTTTT
14	TRBV10-3	TRBD1	TRBJ1-1	NA	CAISESTGVREAFF	TGTGCCATCAGTGAGTCGACAGGGGTAAGGGAAGCTTTCTTT
17	TRBV7-8	TRBD2	TRBJ2-3	NA	CASSPIHPGLARLRQYF	TGTGCCAGCAGCCCTATACATCCGGGACTAGCGCGATTGCGGCAGTATTTT